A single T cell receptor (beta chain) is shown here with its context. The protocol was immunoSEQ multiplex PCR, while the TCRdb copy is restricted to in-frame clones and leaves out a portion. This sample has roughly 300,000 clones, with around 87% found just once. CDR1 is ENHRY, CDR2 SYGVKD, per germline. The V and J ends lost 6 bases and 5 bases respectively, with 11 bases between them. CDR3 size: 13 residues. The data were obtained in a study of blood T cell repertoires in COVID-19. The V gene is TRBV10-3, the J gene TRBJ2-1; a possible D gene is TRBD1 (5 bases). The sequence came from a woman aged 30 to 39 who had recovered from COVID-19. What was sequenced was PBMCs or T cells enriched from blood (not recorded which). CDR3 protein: CAIRETGNNEQFF. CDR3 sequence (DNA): TGTGCCATCAGGGAAACAGGCAACAATGAGCAGTTCTTC.